A single sample is the source of the 32 T cell receptor beta chains below, sequenced in a study of cytomegalovirus exposure and HLA in healthy donors. PCR used 60 Vbeta primers and 13 Jbeta primers. The method was immunoSEQ multiplex PCR; TCRdb's version includes in-frame clones alone and lacks a portion of them. Of under 200,000 clones in the sample, about 88% were seen once. Specimen: PBMCs. The source of these receptors is a woman aged 18 to 35 in good health and CMV-seronegative.

The chain uses TRBV5-1 and TRBJ2-5; 7 nucleotides line up with TRBD1. V gave up 6 bases and J gave up 2 bases; unmatched junction bases: 7. Per the germline V gene, CDR1 is SGHRS and CDR2 is YFSETQ. This CDR3 region has 14 residues. In nucleotides, the CDR3 is TGCGCCAGCATGACAGGGACGGGTCAAGAGACCCAGTACTTC. It specifies CASMTGTGQETQYF.

This clone has only a few counts. At one boundary the junction diverges from the germline segment, which might be a read error. Written as DNA, the CDR3 is TGTGCCAGCAGCGAAGGGCTCGGGACTCCCTGTATCTTC. Protein product: CASSEGLGTPCIF. The rearrangement joins TRBV9 to TRBJ2-1; a possible D gene is TRBD2 (6 bases). This CDR3 has 13 amino acids. Germline-derived CDR1 and CDR2 are SGDLS and YYNGEE.

The CDR3 loop reads CASSLGTGGGETQYF. CDR3 sequence (DNA): TGCGCCAGCAGCTTAGGGACAGGGGGCGGAGAGACCCAGTACTTC. The chain is built from TRBV5-1 and TRBJ2-5; TRBD1 aligns across 12 bases. The J segment lost 4 bases and the V segment lost 2 bases, leaving 3 bases of the junction unmatched. Per the germline V gene, CDR1 is SGHRS and CDR2 is YFSETQ. The CDR3 runs 15 residues.

V is TRBV25-1 and J is TRBJ1-3, with D possibly TRBD1 on 5 matching bases. Looked up from germline, CDR1 is MGHDK and CDR2 is SYGVNS. Trimming stripped 4 bases from V and 4 bases from J, with 17 bases between. There are 16 residues in the CDR3. The chain's CDR3 is CASSVAGGGSGNTIYF. In DNA form, the CDR3 reads TGTGCCAGCAGTGTCGCCGGCGGGGGATCGGGAAACACCATATATTTT.

This chain joins TRBV10-3 and TRBJ1-2, with TRBD1 matching over 7 bases. V gave up 5 bases and J gave up 4 bases; unmatched junction bases: 13. The length of the CDR3 is 16 residues. CDR1 ENHRY and CDR2 SYGVKD come from the germline V gene. The CDR3 DNA follows: TGTGCCATCAGTCCCGCGAGGGGGCACCCCCTCTATGGCTACACCTTC. Its translation: CAISPARGHPLYGYTF.

This clone was detected once. The J gene is TRBJ1-1, the V gene TRBV5-6; TRBD1 might be the D (6 bases). CDR1 and CDR2 from the germline V gene are SGHDT and YYEEEE. There are 15 residues in the CDR3. The germline V and J ends were trimmed by 5 bases and 0 bases, with 14 bases remaining between them. DNA for the CDR3: TGTGCCAGCAGGTACAGGGCAACCATGAACACTGAAGCTTTCTTT. This gives the protein CASRYRATMNTEAFF.

The V call is TRBV5-4, the J call TRBJ1-2, with D unclear. The germline CDR1 and CDR2 sequences are SGHNT and YYREEE (reference sequence). V shed 4 bases and J shed 8 bases, with 15 bases lying between them. This CDR3 is built from 13 residues. As DNA, the CDR3 is TGTGCCAGCAGCCCCGGGTTCCCAAGGGGCTACACCTTC. Residues: CASSPGFPRGYTF.

V and J are TRBV7-9 and TRBJ2-2, with D unclear. CDR1 and CDR2 (germline): SEHNR, FQNEAQ (reference sequence). The V gene lost 2 bases and the J gene lost 10 bases, with 11 bases spanning the gap. This CDR3 has 13 residues. This chain's CDR3 is CASSLYGTEELFF. The DNA for the CDR3 is TGTGCCAGCAGCTTATATGGCACAGAGGAGCTGTTTTTT.

The rearrangement uses TRBV6-1 and TRBJ1-2; D not certain. The length of the CDR3 is 11 residues. CDR1 and CDR2 (germline): MNHNS, SASEGT. With 6 bases removed from V and 3 bases from J, the gap between germline ends came to 5 bases. The CDR3 nucleotides are TGTGCCAGCAGCCCTCACTATGGCTACACCTTC. It codes for CASSPHYGYTF.

This chain connects TRBV5-1 to TRBJ2-5; TRBD1 is a possible D gene (5 bases). CDR3 length: 15 residues. V lost 4 bases to trimming and J lost 1 base, with 14 bases between them. CDR1 SGHRS and CDR2 YFSETQ come from the germline V gene. As DNA, the CDR3 is TGCGCCAGCAGCCCTGAACAGGTCTTCCAAGAGACCCAGTACTTC. As protein: CASSPEQVFQETQYF.

The rearrangement links TRBV15 to TRBJ2-3; unclear D gene. V was cut by 2 bases and J by 2 bases, with 11 bases left in between. The germline V gene has CDR1 LNHNV and CDR2 YYDKDF (reference sequence). CDR3 length: 15 residues. The CDR3 region has the DNA TGTGCCACCAGCAGAAAGTGGCCGAACACAGATACGCAGTATTTT. This sequence encodes CATSRKWPNTDTQYF. Using reference TRBV15 and TRBJ2-3 for the parts outside the CDR3, the full variable domain is DAMVIQNPRYQVTQFGKPVTLSCSQTLNHNVMYWYQQKSSQAPKLLFHYYDKDFNNEADTPDNFQSRRPNTSFCFLDIRSPGLGDTAMYLCATSRKWPNTDTQYFGPGTRLTVL.

The chain combines TRBV7-9 with TRBJ2-3; D gene ambiguous. The CDR3 runs to 13 residues. CDR1 is SEHNR and CDR2 is FQNEAQ in the germline V gene (reference sequence). V was trimmed by 3 bases and J by 0 bases, leaving 4 bases between them. CDR3 in amino acids: CASSFPSTDTQYF. The CDR3, as DNA: TGTGCCAGCAGCTTTCCTAGCACAGATACGCAGTATTTT.

The chain carries TRBV5-1 and TRBJ2-3, with D possibly matching TRBD2 (6 bases). The CDR3 sequence is 12 residues long. V was shortened by 8 bases and J by 4 bases, with 11 bases between the two germline ends. The germline gives CDR1 SGHRS, CDR2 YFSETQ. The CDR3 region is CASRRGSDTQYF. The CDR3 coding sequence is TGCGCCAGTCGGCGGGGATCAGATACGCAGTATTTT. The whole variable domain, filled in from reference TRBV5-1 and TRBJ2-3, reads KAGVTQTPRYLIKTRGQQVTLSCSPISGHRSVSWYQQTPGQGLQFLFEYFSETQRNKGNFPGRFSGRQFSNSRSEMNVSTLELGDSALYLCASRRGSDTQYFGPGTRLTVL.

This chain joins TRBV2 and TRBJ1-2; D gene ambiguous. CDR1 and CDR2 (germline): SNHLY, FYNNEI. The CDR3 sequence is 14 residues long. V was pared by 2 bases and J by 2 bases, with 9 bases between. The CDR3 DNA sequence: TGTGCCAGCAGTGAATATCCGGTGAACTATGGCTACACCTTC. Translation: CASSEYPVNYGYTF.

This sequence joins TRBV19 and TRBJ1-1; 7 nucleotides line up with TRBD1. V lost 6 bases and J lost 8; bases outside the gene matches: 6. CDR1 and CDR2 from the germline V gene are LNHDA and SQIVND (reference sequence). The CDR3 is made up of 12 amino acids. CDR3 sequence (DNA): TGTGCCAGTAGGGAATTGACAGGGGAAGCTTTCTTT. It specifies CASRELTGEAFF.

The chain carries TRBV27 and TRBJ1-2; possibly TRBD1 for D (6 bases). CDR1 is MNHEY and CDR2 is SMNVEV in the germline V gene (reference sequence). The CDR3 sequence is 17 residues long. Trimming took 8 bases from V and 13 from J, leaving 35 bases between them. This CDR3 reads CASHALDRLFSPESVTF. The CDR3 nucleotides read TGTGCCAGCCATGCTCTCGACAGGCTTTTTTCCCCCGAAAGTGTCACCTTC.

V usage is TRBV29-1 and J usage is TRBJ2-3; possibly TRBD1 for D (6 bases). CDR3 length equals 12 residues. Germline CDR1 reads SQVTM; CDR2 reads ANQGSEA. V lost 8 bases and J 4 bases, leaving 13 bases between the germline ends. CDR3 residues: CSTLQGPDTQYF. In DNA, the CDR3 is TGCAGCACCCTACAGGGCCCAGATACGCAGTATTTT.

This chain joins TRBV9 and TRBJ2-7; 15 bases are a match to TRBD2. V trimming: 3 bases; J trimming: 0 bases; junction bases outside the gene matches: 1. The CDR3 is 16 residues long. Germline V lookup: CDR1 SGDLS, CDR2 YYNGEE. The DNA for the CDR3 is TGTGCCAGCAGCGGGACTAGCGGGAGGGTCTCCTACGAGCAGTACTTC. Protein: CASSGTSGRVSYEQYF.

V and J are TRBV7-2 and TRBJ2-5; D remains ambiguous. V lost 5 bases, J lost 1 base, and 8 bases lay in between. Germline assignment: CDR1 SGHTA and CDR2 FQGNSA. The CDR3 runs to 13 residues. The CDR3 here is CASSPLGQETQYF. For the CDR3, the DNA is TGTGCCAGCAGCCCCCTAGGCCAAGAGACCCAGTACTTC.

This clone was recorded a few times. The chain uses TRBV25-1 and TRBJ2-7; TRBD1 matches 9 bases. Trimming cost V 5 bases and J 0 bases; bases outside gene matches: 8. The CDR3 is 16 amino acids. The germline CDR1 and CDR2 sequences are MGHDK and SYGVNS. The CDR3 sequence: CASSPRTGEISYEQYF. CDR3 sequence (DNA): TGTGCCAGCAGTCCCCGGACAGGGGAAATCTCCTACGAGCAGTACTTC.

The chain uses TRBV19 and TRBJ2-2, with 7 bases that match TRBD2. The J segment lost 6 bases and the V segment lost 7 bases, leaving 11 bases of the junction unmatched. Germline V gives CDR1 LNHDA, CDR2 SQIVND (reference sequence). The length of the CDR3 is 15 residues. The CDR3 DNA reads TGTGCCAGTACCGATCCTGGGGGGAGGGCCGGGGAGCTGTTTTTT. Translating it yields CASTDPGGRAGELFF.

This chain joins TRBV7-9 and TRBJ1-5, with 8 bases aligning to TRBD1. The V gene's germline CDR1 is SEHNR and CDR2 FQNEAQ (reference sequence). CDR3 size: 14 residues. Germline trimming cut 5 bases from V and 2 bases from J; bases unmatched to any gene: 2. The CDR3 protein is CASSPQGGNQPQHF. The DNA of the CDR3 is TGTGCCAGCAGCCCACAGGGGGGCAATCAGCCCCAGCATTTT.

This sequence joins TRBV7-9 and TRBJ2-5; TRBD2 agrees at 11 bases. This CDR3 is built from 18 residues. CDR1 is SEHNR and CDR2 is FQNEAQ in the germline V gene (reference sequence). V was pared by 3 bases and J by 0 bases, with 9 bases of the junction left unmatched. The CDR3, as DNA: TGTGCCAGCAGCTTCCATAGCGGGGGGGCCGCTTACCAAGAGACCCAGTACTTC. This gives the protein CASSFHSGGAAYQETQYF.

The rearrangement joins TRBV5-5 to TRBJ2-7; TRBD1 agrees at 7 bases. V was pared by 2 bases and J by 5 bases, with 1 base of the junction left unmatched. Germline CDR1 SGHKS, CDR2 YYEKEE (reference sequence). CDR3 length: 12 amino acids. In nucleotides, the CDR3 is TGTGCCAGCAGCTTAGGGGGCGACGAGCAGTACTTC. This gives the protein CASSLGGDEQYF.

The chain has TRBV5-1 and TRBJ2-3; D possibly corresponds to TRBD2 (6 bases). Germline V gene data show CDR1 as SGHRS and CDR2 as YFSETQ. The CDR3 consists of 14 residues. V was shortened by 1 base and J by 9 bases, with 15 bases between the two germline ends. The CDR3 bases are TGCGCCAGCAGCTTGCTGCGGGATGACGACACGCAGTATTTT. It is translated as CASSLLRDDDTQYF.

The J gene is TRBJ2-7, the V gene TRBV9, with D perhaps matching TRBD2 (6 bases). CDR1 and CDR2 (germline): SGDLS, YYNGEE. This CDR3 comprises 15 residues. Trimming removed 0 bases at V and 7 bases at J, with 17 bases between. The CDR3 sequence: CASSVAGLEGEEQYF. The DNA of the CDR3 is TGTGCCAGCAGCGTAGCTGGGCTGGAGGGTGAGGAGCAGTACTTC.

The J gene is TRBJ2-4, the V gene TRBV9, with 8 positions matching TRBD2. In germline, CDR1 is SGDLS, CDR2 YYNGEE. After removal of 4 bases from V and 0 bases from J, the junction contained 6 bases not matched to a gene. The CDR3 runs 16 residues. CDR3 DNA sequence: TGTGCCAGCAGCCCCACTAGCGGAGTAGCCAAAAACATTCAGTACTTC. Protein sequence: CASSPTSGVAKNIQYF.

V is TRBV30 and J is TRBJ2-3; 9 bases are a match to TRBD2. V lost 5 bases, J lost 2 bases, and 8 bases stayed unmatched. The CDR3 contains 15 residues. CDR1 and CDR2 from the germline V gene are GTSNPN and SVGIG (reference sequence). DNA for the CDR3: TGTGCCTGGGTCTCACTAGCGGGCGCCACAGATACGCAGTATTTT. Its translation: CAWVSLAGATDTQYF.

The rearrangement links TRBV6-5 to TRBJ1-2; D unresolved. There are 13 residues in the CDR3. Trimming left V 3 bases short and J 6 bases short, with 11 bases between. Germline assignment: CDR1 MNHEY and CDR2 SVGAGI. The CDR3 bases are TGTGCCAGCAGTTATGGGCCCCCGGATGGCTACACCTTC. It codes for CASSYGPPDGYTF.

The chain joins TRBV18 to TRBJ1-4; 9 positions agree with TRBD1. CDR1 is KGHSH, CDR2 LQKENI, per germline. The CDR3 has 15 residues. The trim removed 3 bases at V and 6 bases at J, leaving 5 bases unmatched. DNA for the CDR3: TGTGCCAGCTCACCCAGACAGGGGGTTTATGAAAAACTGTTTTTT. It specifies CASSPRQGVYEKLFF.

This clone was recorded once. The genes are TRBV19 and TRBJ2-1, with 14 nucleotides matching TRBD2. Germline loops: CDR1 LNHDA, CDR2 SQIVND (reference sequence). The CDR3 totals 16 residues. V lost 5 bases, J lost 4 bases, and 4 bases stayed unmatched. This CDR3 reads CASSRLAGGGYNEQFF. The CDR3 DNA is TGTGCCAGTAGTCGACTAGCGGGAGGGGGTTACAATGAGCAGTTCTTC.

The chain recombines TRBV30 with TRBJ2-3; possibly TRBD1 for D (6 bases). Germline V gene lookup returns CDR1 GTSNPN and CDR2 SVGIG (reference sequence). There are 14 residues in the CDR3. Between the trimmed V and J ends, which lost 2 bases and 2 bases, there was a span of 11 bases. CDR3 in DNA: TGTGCCTGGAGTCTAACAGGGACCACAGATACGCAGTATTTT. Translating gives CAWSLTGTTDTQYF.